Presented here are 20 T cell receptor beta chains from one specimen sequenced in a study of T cell repertoires in ileal Crohn's disease. Clones were read by immunoSEQ multiplex PCR, and TCRdb kept only the in-frame ones, dropping some. The sample holds around 4,200 clones; over 70% are singletons and the top ten take under 20%. Sequenced input: ileal tissue. These TCRs come from an adult with Crohn's disease.

The chain recombines TRBV10-3 with TRBJ1-1, with 7 nucleotides matching TRBD1. Trimming took 5 bases from V and 1 from J; bases not matched to a gene: 4. The length of the CDR3 is 14 residues. Germline assignment: CDR1 ENHRY and CDR2 SYGVKD. For the CDR3, the DNA is TGTGCCATCAGTTCCGACAGGGCGAACACTGAAGCTTTCTTT. As protein: CAISSDRANTEAFF.

V is TRBV4-3 and J is TRBJ1-3; D might be TRBD1 (6 bases). Germline lookup yields CDR1 LGHNA and CDR2 YSLEER. The CDR3 spans 16 residues. The ends were cut back, 0 bases at V and 4 bases at J, with 13 bases in the middle. The CDR3 sequence is CASSQEKQGTGNTIYF. The CDR3 DNA sequence: TGCGCCAGCAGCCAAGAGAAACAGGGTACGGGAAACACCATATATTTT.

V and J are TRBV7-8 and TRBJ1-5; TRBD1 matches 7 bases. V was pared by 5 bases and J by 0 bases, with 7 bases of the junction left unmatched. The germline CDR1 and CDR2 sequences are SGHVS and FQNEAQ. This CDR3 is 16 amino acids long. CDR3 sequence reads: CASSARQGDSNQPQHF. CDR3 bases: TGTGCCAGCAGCGCAAGACAGGGTGATAGCAATCAGCCCCAGCATTTT.

A single count supports this clone. Relative to the germline gene, one junction end is altered; a read error may explain this. This chain connects TRBV2 to TRBJ2-4, with 10 positions matching TRBD1. Germline CDR1 SNHLY, CDR2 FYNNEI. The CDR3 length is 16 residues. Written as DNA, the CDR3 is TGTGCCAGCAATGAAGAGTGGACAGGGGGGAAAAACATTCAGTACTTC. Amino acids: CASNEEWTGGKNIQYF.

This sequence joins TRBV7-2 and TRBJ2-7; TRBD2 matches 7 bases. V shed 11 bases, J shed 2 bases, and the junction held 18 bases outside the gene matches. CDR3 length: 16 amino acids. Germline V gene data show CDR1 as SGHTA and CDR2 as FQGNSA. The CDR3 here is CASTRLAVTDPYEQYF. CDR3 in DNA: TGTGCCTCTACAAGGCTAGCGGTGACAGACCCCTACGAGCAGTACTTC.

The V gene is TRBV5-3, the J gene TRBJ2-5; a weak D match, TRBD1 (6 bases). TRBV5-3 is designated an ORF whose function remains uncertain. V lost 0 bases and J lost 2, with 14 bases in between. CDR3 length: 16 residues. The CDR3 nucleotides are TGTGCCAGAAGCTTGGAGGGCAGGGGCGAACAAGAGACCCAGTACTTC. As protein: CARSLEGRGEQETQYF.

This clone appeared a few times. The genes are TRBV10-3 and TRBJ2-7, with D possibly TRBD2 on 5 matching bases. The CDR3 covers 13 residues. From germline, CDR1 is ENHRY and CDR2 SYGVKD. V gave up 0 bases and J gave up 4 bases, with 7 bases separating them. The CDR3 DNA follows: TGTGCCATCAGTGAGTCGGGCGGGTACGAGCAGTACTTC. It yields the protein CAISESGGYEQYF.

The rearrangement links TRBV9 to TRBJ1-1; D uncertain. The germline V gene has CDR1 SGDLS and CDR2 YYNGEE. This CDR3 comprises 15 residues. The germline V and J ends were trimmed by 0 bases and 1 base, with 10 bases remaining between them. The CDR3 DNA reads as TGTGCCAGCAGCGTAGGAGCGGTAAAGAACACTGAAGCTTTCTTT. Translation gives CASSVGAVKNTEAFF.

The chain recombines TRBV4-1 with TRBJ2-7; D is uncertain. The CDR3 spans 13 residues. Germline CDR1 and CDR2: MGHRA and YSYEKL. The V end lost 0 bases, the J end lost 3 bases, and 6 bases lay between the germline ends. CDR3 loop: CASSQDQFYEQYF. The CDR3 nucleotides read TGCGCCAGCAGCCAAGACCAGTTCTACGAGCAGTACTTC.

The chain uses TRBV4-3 and TRBJ1-5; D is perhaps TRBD1 (5 bases). Looked up from germline, CDR1 is LGHNA and CDR2 is YSLEER. This CDR3 region has 16 residues. The V end lost 0 bases, the J end lost 3 bases, and 12 bases lay between the germline ends. The CDR3 DNA reads TGCGCCAGCAGCCAAGATAGTGGGGCCTACAATCAGCCCCAGCATTTT. It is translated as CASSQDSGAYNQPQHF.

The genes are TRBV30 and TRBJ2-7; TRBD1 agrees at 10 bases. Germline trimming cut 5 bases from V and 3 bases from J; bases unmatched to any gene: 4. This CDR3 has 13 amino acids. From germline, CDR1 is GTSNPN and CDR2 SVGIG (reference sequence). CDR3 in DNA: TGTGCCTGGGGTGGGACAGGGGTCTACGAGCAGTACTTC. It specifies CAWGGTGVYEQYF.

This clone has a single count. This chain connects TRBV28 to TRBJ1-3; D possibly corresponds to TRBD1 (6 bases). V gave up 6 bases and J gave up 0 bases, with 12 bases separating them. This CDR3 is 15 amino acids long. Germline CDR1 is MDHEN and CDR2 is SYDVKM. The CDR3 region has the DNA TGTGCCAGCAGCATCATACAGGGCTCTGGAAACACCATATATTTT. Translated, it gives CASSIIQGSGNTIYF.

The J gene is TRBJ2-7, the V gene TRBV14; 9 bases align to TRBD2. J gave up 2 bases and V 4 bases, and 12 bases lay outside the gene matches. Looked up from germline, CDR1 is SGHDN and CDR2 is FVKESK. The CDR3 totals 17 residues. The chain's CDR3 is CASSPSPSERGAYEQYF. The CDR3 DNA is TGTGCCAGCAGCCCATCTCCCTCCGAGCGGGGGGCCTACGAGCAGTACTTC.

The chain is built from TRBV11-2 and TRBJ2-5, with D uncertain. Trimming pared 1 base from V and 0 bases from J, leaving 6 bases between. From germline, CDR1 is SGHAT and CDR2 FQNNGV. This CDR3 region has 14 residues. In nucleotides, the CDR3 is TGTGCCAGCAGCTTAGGAGTTAACCAAGAGACCCAGTACTTC. This translates into CASSLGVNQETQYF.

The genes are TRBV7-2 and TRBJ1-2; D gene uncertain. From germline, CDR1 is SGHTA and CDR2 FQGNSA. This CDR3 comprises 12 residues. V lost 4 bases and J 8 bases, leaving 11 bases between the germline ends. CDR3 residues: CASSSRGEGYTF. The CDR3 nucleotides are TGTGCCAGCAGCTCCCGGGGTGAGGGCTACACCTTC.

The chain links TRBV10-3 to TRBJ2-5, with 9 bases matching TRBD1. The CDR3 runs 12 residues. Germline lookup yields CDR1 ENHRY and CDR2 SYGVKD. With 4 bases clipped from V and 13 bases from J, the junction kept 7 bases outside the gene matches. The CDR3 DNA follows: TGTGCCATCAGTGGGGGACAGGGTGGTTGGTACTTC. This translates into CAISGGQGGWYF.

The chain joins TRBV10-3 to TRBJ2-2; a weak D match, TRBD2 (5 bases). Germline V gene sequence: CDR1 ENHRY, CDR2 SYGVKD. The CDR3 consists of 17 residues. V was trimmed by 4 bases and J by 6 bases, leaving 21 bases between them. CDR3 region: CAISGASGSPFAGELFF. In DNA form, the CDR3 reads TGTGCCATCAGTGGCGCGTCGGGATCCCCCTTCGCCGGGGAGCTGTTTTTT.

The rearrangement joins TRBV5-1 to TRBJ2-7; 9 positions match TRBD2. In germline, CDR1 is SGHRS, CDR2 YFSETQ. The CDR3 is made up of 14 amino acids. The V segment lost 2 bases and the J segment 3 bases; nucleotides outside the gene matches: 3. In DNA form, the CDR3 reads TGCGCCAGCAGCTTAGCTAGCGGGGACTACGAGCAGTACTTC. Translated: CASSLASGDYEQYF.

Worth noting for this clone: The sample has other DNA sequences that encode this CDR3 too. The CDR3 region has the DNA TGTGCCAGCAGTTACCCATCGGGGGAGGGCACCGGGGAGCTGTTTTTT. Translated: CASSYPSGEGTGELFF. The chain couples TRBV6-6 to TRBJ2-2, with 7 bases fitting TRBD2. V was pared by 2 bases and J by 4 bases, with 7 bases of the junction left unmatched. The CDR3 runs to 16 residues. The germline gives CDR1 MNHNY, CDR2 SVGAGI (reference sequence).

The V and J genes are TRBV27 and TRBJ2-5; D ambiguous. Per germline, CDR1 MNHEY and CDR2 SMNVEV (reference sequence). The CDR3 is made up of 15 amino acids. V was cut by 4 bases and J by 5 bases, with 17 bases left in between. CDR3 sequence: CASSSRRDARETQYF. In DNA, the CDR3 is TGTGCCAGCAGTTCTAGGCGCGACGCGCGGGAGACCCAGTACTTC.